This entry lists 32 T cell receptor beta chains sequenced from one sample in a study of human T cells and chemical hapten exposure. TCRdb re-called the RACE reads through MiXCR, storing one row per CDR3 protein. The sample lists 80,000 to 100,000 distinct CDR3 sequences, roughly a tenth seen once, with 3% to 4% in the top ten. Documented time point: patch test 3, about 24 weeks after DPC sensitization. This sample's treatment: therapeutic diphenylcyclopropenone sensitization with weekly scalp DPC. The material was whole blood, obtained in connection with sensitization to the hapten diphenylcyclopropenone (DPC). All receptors come from a woman between 45 and 65 years old with alopecia areata. Some clones in this sample may be carry-over from other donors' samples.

The chain recombines TRBV7-8 with TRBJ1-6; D unclear. This CDR3 region has 15 residues. V lost 3 bases and J lost 2, with 8 bases in between. Germline V lookup: CDR1 SGHVS, CDR2 FQNEAQ. CDR3 protein: CASSFGEAYNSPLHF. The DNA of the CDR3 is TGTGCCAGCAGCTTTGGGGAGGCCTATAATTCACCCCTCCACTTT. The full variable domain, completed using reference TRBV7-8 and TRBJ1-6, is GAGVSQSPRYKVAKRGQDVALRCDPISGHVSLFWYQQALGQGPEFLTYFQNEAQLDKSGLPSDRFFAERPEGSVSTLKIQRTQQEDSAVYLCASSFGEAYNSPLHFGNGTRLTVT.

The sample holds many counts of this clonotype. The J gene is TRBJ2-1, the V gene TRBV10-3; TRBD2 is a possible D gene (5 bases). The germline V gene has CDR1 ENHRY and CDR2 SYGVKD. V lost 6 bases, J lost 0 bases, and 6 bases lay in between. The CDR3 sequence is 13 residues long. The DNA of the CDR3 is TGTGCCATCAGGGACTCCTCCTACAATGAGCAGTTCTTC. As protein: CAIRDSSYNEQFF.

This clonotype turned up a few times. This chain joins TRBV5-1 and TRBJ2-5; 8 nucleotides align to TRBD2. With 0 bases clipped from V and 6 bases from J, the junction kept 13 bases outside the gene matches. This CDR3 is built from 17 residues. Germline V gene sequence: CDR1 SGHRS, CDR2 YFSETQ. The CDR3 region is CASSLALSGSGSKTQYF. In DNA, the CDR3 is TGCGCCAGCAGCTTGGCTCTTTCGGGGAGCGGGAGTAAGACCCAGTACTTC.

The chain carries TRBV18 and TRBJ1-4; no definite D call. This CDR3 spans 16 amino acids. The germline V gene encodes CDR1 KGHSH and CDR2 LQKENI. V dropped 3 bases and J dropped 0 bases, with 11 bases sitting between them. In DNA, the CDR3 is TGTGCCAGCTCACCCCTCAAGGCAGCAACTAATGAAAAACTGTTTTTT. Encoded protein: CASSPLKAATNEKLFF.

Concerning this clonotype itself: With a much larger clone just one base away, this may be a read error. Here the CDR3 omits its conserved ending phenylalanine or tryptophan, so a read error is the likely source. This chain links TRBV9 with TRBJ2-7; maybe TRBD1 (6 bases). This CDR3 is built from 15 residues. Germline V lookup: CDR1 SGDLS, CDR2 YYNGEE. Trimming cost V 3 bases and J 7 bases, with 20 bases left between them. CDR3 region: CASSATRQAPGEQYS. The CDR3 DNA reads as TGTGCCAGCAGCGCCACCAGACAGGCACCCGGGGAGCAGTACTCC.

The V and J genes are TRBV5-6 and TRBJ2-6, with TRBD1 matching 8 bases. V lost 4 bases to trimming and J lost 4 bases; unmatched junction nucleotides: 13. CDR3 length: 18 amino acids. Germline assignment: CDR1 SGHDT and CDR2 YYEEEE. CDR3 amino acids: CASSGVATGVPGANVLTF. Here the CDR3 DNA reads TGTGCCAGCAGCGGCGTAGCGACAGGGGTTCCAGGGGCCAACGTCCTGACTTTC.

The chain has TRBV18 and TRBJ2-1; the D gene is possibly TRBD2 (5 bases). This CDR3 comprises 13 residues. Trimming pared 2 bases from V and 8 bases from J, leaving 10 bases between. Germline V gene lookup returns CDR1 KGHSH and CDR2 LQKENI. The CDR3 region has the DNA TGTGCCAGCTCACCAGGCCTCGGGGATGAGCAGTTCTTC. It encodes CASSPGLGDEQFF.

This clonotype has a count of ten or more. This chain uses TRBV6-5 with TRBJ1-1, with a weak D call TRBD1 (5 bases). CDR1 and CDR2 (germline): MNHEY, SVGAGI. V dropped 2 bases and J dropped 7 bases, with 20 bases sitting between them. The CDR3 covers 16 residues. The CDR3 is CASSYRRFGGTDEAFF. In DNA form, the CDR3 reads TGTGCCAGCAGTTACCGTCGTTTTGGGGGTACGGATGAAGCTTTCTTT.

This clonotype was counted at least ten times. The chain employs TRBV7-2 and TRBJ2-2; D not certain. The CDR3 has 15 residues. Germline V gene data show CDR1 as SGHTA and CDR2 as FQGNSA. V was trimmed by 5 bases and J by 7 bases, leaving 17 bases between them. CDR3 nucleotides: TGTGCCAGCAGCGGAAAGCACAGTCCAGTCGGGGAGCTGTTTTTT. This sequence encodes CASSGKHSPVGELFF.

This rearrangement joins TRBV27 to TRBJ1-2; D is perhaps TRBD1 (6 bases). The length of the CDR3 is 15 residues. The ends were cut back, 2 bases at V and 0 bases at J, with 10 bases in the middle. Germline V gene lookup returns CDR1 MNHEY and CDR2 SMNVEV (reference sequence). Here the CDR3 reads CASSLMGQPNYGYTF. In DNA form, the CDR3 reads TGTGCCAGCAGTTTAATGGGACAACCTAACTATGGCTACACCTTC.

A remark on this clonotype: Sequence at one end of the junction differs from germline and may be a read error. The chain employs TRBV14 and TRBJ2-1; the D is unclear. Germline-derived CDR1 and CDR2 are SGHDN and FVKESK. CDR3 length: 15 amino acids. CDR3 in amino acids: CANSQRSLPSNEQFF. CDR3 DNA: TGTGCCAACAGCCAACGATCGCTACCAAGCAATGAGCAGTTCTTC.

This clonotype was counted only a few times. The chain uses TRBV29-1 and TRBJ2-2, with 7 positions matching TRBD2. The CDR3 runs to 14 residues. Trimming cost V 6 bases and J 8 bases; bases outside gene matches: 12. Looked up from germline, CDR1 is SQVTM and CDR2 is ANQGSEA. CDR3: CSVAGDGVMGELFF. For the CDR3, the DNA is TGCAGCGTCGCGGGGGACGGAGTGATGGGGGAGCTGTTTTTT.

This clonotype was counted between two and nine times. This rearrangement joins TRBV11-3 to TRBJ2-2; D is ambiguous. Germline CDR1 reads SGHNT; CDR2 reads YENEEA. The V end was cut by 5 bases, the J end by 4 bases, with 17 bases between. The CDR3 spans 16 residues. The chain's CDR3 is CASSARPGPSTGELFF. In DNA form, the CDR3 reads TGTGCCAGCAGCGCTCGCCCCGGGCCTTCCACCGGGGAGCTGTTTTTT.

This clonotype was detected only a few times. The gene calls are TRBV18 and TRBJ1-4; D might be TRBD1 (6 bases). Trimming stripped 3 bases from V and 3 bases from J, with 8 bases between. The germline CDR1 and CDR2 sequences are KGHSH and LQKENI. This CDR3 comprises 14 residues. CDR3 sequence (DNA): TGTGCCAGCTCACCGGACAGATCTAATGAAAAACTGTTTTTT. Protein product: CASSPDRSNEKLFF.

The rearrangement links TRBV5-1 to TRBJ1-1, with TRBD1 matching 7 bases. Germline-derived CDR1 and CDR2 are SGHRS and YFSETQ. This CDR3 has 15 residues. After removal of 3 bases from V and 1 base from J, the junction contained 6 bases not matched to a gene. The DNA of the CDR3 is TGCGCCAGCAGCTCCCCGGGACAGCAGAACACTGAAGCTTTCTTT. Translating gives CASSSPGQQNTEAFF.

This clonotype was found many times. The V gene is TRBV3-1, the J gene TRBJ2-5; 10 bases are a match to TRBD2. This CDR3 contains 14 residues. Germline V gene sequence: CDR1 LGHDT, CDR2 YNNKEL (reference sequence). The V segment lost 0 bases and the J segment 7 bases; nucleotides outside the gene matches: 2. The CDR3 bases are TGTGCCAGCAGCCAAGATGCTAGCGGGAGGACCCAGTACTTC. Its protein is CASSQDASGRTQYF.

The J gene is TRBJ2-7, the V gene TRBV7-2; perhaps TRBD2 as D (6 bases). CDR1 is SGHTA and CDR2 is FQGNSA in the germline V gene. V was shortened by 5 bases and J by 0 bases, with 8 bases between the two germline ends. The CDR3 has 13 residues. The CDR3 DNA reads as TGTGCCAGCAGCAGGGACTTCTCCTACGAGCAGTACTTC. Its protein is CASSRDFSYEQYF.

In this sample, this clonotype turned up many times. This chain links TRBV5-1 with TRBJ1-2, with D possibly matching TRBD1 (6 bases). V lost 5 bases to trimming and J lost 1 base, with 15 bases between them. This CDR3 has 15 amino acids. Germline CDR1 is SGHRS and CDR2 is YFSETQ. CDR3 sequence reads: CASRGAAAINYGYTF. CDR3 DNA: TGCGCCAGCAGGGGGGCAGCAGCTATTAACTATGGCTACACCTTC.

This clonotype appeared a few times. J is TRBJ2-1 and V is TRBV5-1; possibly TRBD2 for D (6 bases). Germline CDR1 and CDR2: SGHRS and YFSETQ. Trimming cost V 4 bases and J 6 bases, with 17 bases left between them. This CDR3 comprises 15 residues. In DNA form, the CDR3 reads TGCGCCAGCAGCCAAGGTCGGGGGACGGGCAATGAGCAGTTCTTC. This codes for CASSQGRGTGNEQFF.

This clonotype was seen repeatedly, ten times or more. Here the CDR3 DNA reads TGCAGTGCTAGAGATAGACTAGCGGACTACGAGCAGTACTTC. Translated: CSARDRLADYEQYF. The rearrangement links TRBV20-1 to TRBJ2-7; TRBD2 matches at 9 bases. V shed 0 bases and J 3 bases; nucleotides not matched to a gene: 3. The CDR3 is made up of 14 amino acids. Germline values: CDR1 DFQATT, CDR2 SNEGSKA (reference sequence).

The chain combines TRBV12-3 or TRBV12-4 with TRBJ2-2; the match to TRBD1 covers 9 bases. Trimming took 4 bases from V and 3 from J; bases not matched to a gene: 3. The CDR3 has 15 amino acids. The chain's CDR3 is CASSWGQGYTGELFF. The DNA of the CDR3 is TGTGCCAGCAGTTGGGGACAGGGATACACCGGGGAGCTGTTTTTT.

This clonotype was detected only a few times. This chain's CDR3 is CASSPRQAYYNEQFF. For the CDR3, the DNA is TGTGCCAGCAGCCCGAGACAGGCTTATTACAATGAGCAGTTCTTC. The gene calls are TRBV6-2 or TRBV6-3 and TRBJ2-1, with TRBD1 as a possible D gene (6 bases). V was shortened by 6 bases and J by 4 bases, with 16 bases between the two germline ends. This CDR3 is 15 amino acids long. Germline CDR1 reads MNHEY; CDR2 reads SVGEGT.

This chain connects TRBV3-2 to TRBJ2-7; no DNA check was done on the table's D call, TRBD2. TRBV3-2 is listed as a pseudogene. This CDR3 region has 18 residues. CDR3 loop: CASSQEPFQAGATYEQYF. CDR3 DNA: TGTGCCAGCAGCCAAGAACCCTTTCAAGCGGGAGCAACCTACGAGCAGTACTTC.

This clonotype was observed many times. V usage is TRBV14 and J usage is TRBJ1-2; D unresolved. V was trimmed by 1 base and J by 3 bases, leaving 3 bases between them. CDR1 and CDR2 (germline): SGHDN, FVKESK. The CDR3 length is 12 residues. The CDR3 DNA reads as TGTGCCAGCAGCCAAGCCCACTATGGCTACACCTTC. Encoded protein: CASSQAHYGYTF.

This clonotype has just a few counts. The chain has TRBV11-2 and TRBJ2-1; tentative D call: TRBD2 (6 bases). The length of the CDR3 is 15 residues. CDR1 is SGHAT and CDR2 is FQNNGV in the germline V gene. With 7 bases removed from V and 0 bases from J, the gap between germline ends came to 13 bases. CDR3 bases: TGTGCCAGCACCTCGGAGGGGACCTCCTACAATGAGCAGTTCTTC. It is translated as CASTSEGTSYNEQFF.

The chain carries TRBV5-4 and TRBJ2-3; 8 bases line up with TRBD2. Losses at the gene ends were 1 base for V and 4 bases for J; bases not matched to a gene: 2. The CDR3 runs to 14 residues. Germline assignment: CDR1 SGHNT and CDR2 YYREEE (reference sequence). CDR3 amino acids: CASSLREGADTQYF. The CDR3 nucleotides read TGTGCCAGCAGCTTGCGGGAGGGAGCAGATACGCAGTATTTT.

This clonotype was picked up many times. This chain uses TRBV19 with TRBJ2-1; TRBD1 agrees at 7 bases. V was clipped by 5 bases and J by 9 bases; unmatched bases: 7. This CDR3 has 13 residues. Germline V gene lookup returns CDR1 LNHDA and CDR2 SQIVND (reference sequence). CDR3 nucleotide sequence: TGTGCCAGTAGTCCGGACAGGAAATTTGAGCAGTTCTTC. It encodes CASSPDRKFEQFF.

The V call is TRBV6-2 or TRBV6-3, the J call TRBJ2-7; unclear D gene. Trimming removed 4 bases at V and 2 bases at J, with 12 bases between. The CDR3 is made up of 14 amino acids. Per germline, CDR1 MNHEY and CDR2 SVGEGT. The CDR3 DNA follows: TGTGCCAGCAGTTCCCTACGGGTGGCCTACGAGCAGTACTTC. Its protein is CASSSLRVAYEQYF.

The V gene is TRBV11-2, the J gene TRBJ2-5; D might be TRBD2 (6 bases). The CDR3 covers 14 residues. V was cut by 1 base and J by 5 bases, with 11 bases left in between. Germline CDR1 SGHAT, CDR2 FQNNGV. In DNA, the CDR3 is TGTGCCAGCAGCTTAGGCCGGGAGTGGGAGACCCAGTACTTC. It encodes CASSLGREWETQYF.

This clonotype was seen many times. The CDR3: CASSSALAAKTQYF. DNA of the CDR3: TGCGCCAGCAGCTCCGCGCTAGCGGCGAAGACCCAGTACTTC. V and J are TRBV5-1 and TRBJ2-5, with TRBD2 matching over 7 bases. The CDR3 consists of 14 residues. Germline CDR1 is SGHRS and CDR2 is YFSETQ. Trimming took 3 bases from V and 6 from J; bases not matched to a gene: 8.

The V call is TRBV29-1, the J call TRBJ2-1, with 7 bases lining up with TRBD2. The CDR3 covers 13 residues. Germline V CDR1 and CDR2: SQVTM, ANQGSEA. V lost 2 bases to trimming and J lost 12 bases; unmatched junction nucleotides: 10. CDR3 nucleotide sequence: TGCAGCGTTGAAAGGACTAGTCTCCCAGGGCAGTTCTTC. Translating it yields CSVERTSLPGQFF.

The rearrangement joins TRBV7-8 to TRBJ1-1; D perhaps matches TRBD1 (6 bases). This CDR3 region has 15 residues. V was shortened by 1 base and J by 4 bases, with 13 bases between the two germline ends. Germline assignment: CDR1 SGHVS and CDR2 FQNEAQ. The CDR3 DNA sequence: TGTGCCAGCAGCTTAGTTCAGGGGCGATTCACTGAAGCTTTCTTT. Its protein is CASSLVQGRFTEAFF.